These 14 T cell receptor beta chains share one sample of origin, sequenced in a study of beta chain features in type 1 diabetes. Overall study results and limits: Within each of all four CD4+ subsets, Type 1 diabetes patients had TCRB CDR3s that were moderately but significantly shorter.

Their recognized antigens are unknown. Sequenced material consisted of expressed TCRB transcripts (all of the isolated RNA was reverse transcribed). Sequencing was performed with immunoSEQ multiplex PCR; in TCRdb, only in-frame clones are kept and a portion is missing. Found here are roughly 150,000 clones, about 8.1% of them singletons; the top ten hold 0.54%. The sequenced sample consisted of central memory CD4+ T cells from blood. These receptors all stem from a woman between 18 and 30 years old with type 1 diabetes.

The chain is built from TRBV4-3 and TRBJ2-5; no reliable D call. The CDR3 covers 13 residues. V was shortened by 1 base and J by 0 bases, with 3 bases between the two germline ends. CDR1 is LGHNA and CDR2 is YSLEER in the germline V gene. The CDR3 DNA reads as TGCGCCAGCAGCCAAGGAGACCAAGAGACCCAGTACTTC. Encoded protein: CASSQGDQETQYF.

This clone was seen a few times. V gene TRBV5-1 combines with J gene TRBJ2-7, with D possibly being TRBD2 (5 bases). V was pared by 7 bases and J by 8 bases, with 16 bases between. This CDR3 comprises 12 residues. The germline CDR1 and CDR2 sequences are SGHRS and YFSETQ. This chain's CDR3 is CASRPSGEKQYF. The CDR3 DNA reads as TGCGCCAGCCGCCCGTCCGGGGAGAAGCAGTACTTC.

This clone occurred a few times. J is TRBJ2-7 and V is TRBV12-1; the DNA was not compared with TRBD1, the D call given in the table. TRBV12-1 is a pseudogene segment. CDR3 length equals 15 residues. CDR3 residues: CASSFAGQLSYEQYF. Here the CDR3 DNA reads TGTGCCAGCAGCTTTGCGGGACAACTCTCCTACGAGCAGTACTTC.

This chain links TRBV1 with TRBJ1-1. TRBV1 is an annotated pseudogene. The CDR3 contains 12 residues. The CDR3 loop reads CTSGRRNTEAFF. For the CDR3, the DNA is TGCACCAGCGGAAGGAGGAACACTGAAGCTTTCTTT.

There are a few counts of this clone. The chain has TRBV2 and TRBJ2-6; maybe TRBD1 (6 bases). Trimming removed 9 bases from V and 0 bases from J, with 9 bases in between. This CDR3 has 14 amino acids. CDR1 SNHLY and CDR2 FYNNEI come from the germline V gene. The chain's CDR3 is CARDSISGANVLTF. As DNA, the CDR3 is TGTGCCAGGGACAGCATCTCTGGGGCCAACGTCCTGACTTTC.

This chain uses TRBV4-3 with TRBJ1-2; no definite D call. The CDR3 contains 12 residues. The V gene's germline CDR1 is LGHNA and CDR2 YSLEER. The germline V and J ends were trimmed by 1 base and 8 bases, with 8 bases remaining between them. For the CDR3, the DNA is TGCGCCAGCAGCCAAGGAGGAGACGGCTACACCTTC. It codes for CASSQGGDGYTF.

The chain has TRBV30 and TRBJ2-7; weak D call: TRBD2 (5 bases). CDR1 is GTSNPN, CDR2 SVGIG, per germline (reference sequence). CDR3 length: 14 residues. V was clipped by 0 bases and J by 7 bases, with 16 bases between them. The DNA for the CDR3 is TGTGCCTGGAGTGTTCTCGGCGGGCCTAGGGAGCAGTACTTC. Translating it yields CAWSVLGGPREQYF.

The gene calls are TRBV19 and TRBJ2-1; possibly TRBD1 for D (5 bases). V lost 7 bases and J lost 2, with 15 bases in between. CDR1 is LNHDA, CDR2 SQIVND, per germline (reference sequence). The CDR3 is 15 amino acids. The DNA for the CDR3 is TGTGCCAGTACCTCGACAGTATCTACCTACAATGAGCAGTTCTTC. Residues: CASTSTVSTYNEQFF.

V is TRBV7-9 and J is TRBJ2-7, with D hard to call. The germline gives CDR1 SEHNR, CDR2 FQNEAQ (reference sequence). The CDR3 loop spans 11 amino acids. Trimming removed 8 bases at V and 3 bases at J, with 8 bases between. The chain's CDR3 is CASVGGYEQYF. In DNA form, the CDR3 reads TGTGCCAGCGTTGGCGGCTACGAGCAGTACTTC.

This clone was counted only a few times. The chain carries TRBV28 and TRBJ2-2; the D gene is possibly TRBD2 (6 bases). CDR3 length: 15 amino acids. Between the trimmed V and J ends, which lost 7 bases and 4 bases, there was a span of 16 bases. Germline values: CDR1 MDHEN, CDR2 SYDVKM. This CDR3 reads CASIPGGGRTGELFF. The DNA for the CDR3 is TGTGCCAGCATCCCCGGGGGAGGTCGCACCGGGGAGCTGTTTTTT. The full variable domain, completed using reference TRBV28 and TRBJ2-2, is DVKVTQSSRYLVKRTGEKVFLECVQDMDHENMFWYRQDPGLGLRLIYFSYDVKMKEKGDIPEGYSVSREKKERFSLILESASTNQTSMYLCASIPGGGRTGELFFGEGSRLTVL.

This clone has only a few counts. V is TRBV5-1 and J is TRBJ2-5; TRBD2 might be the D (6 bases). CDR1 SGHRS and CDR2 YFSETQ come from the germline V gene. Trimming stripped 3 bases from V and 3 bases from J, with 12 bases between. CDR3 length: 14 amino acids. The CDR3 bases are TGCGCCAGCAGCTGGATGGAGCGGGAAGAGACCCAGTACTTC. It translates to CASSWMEREETQYF.

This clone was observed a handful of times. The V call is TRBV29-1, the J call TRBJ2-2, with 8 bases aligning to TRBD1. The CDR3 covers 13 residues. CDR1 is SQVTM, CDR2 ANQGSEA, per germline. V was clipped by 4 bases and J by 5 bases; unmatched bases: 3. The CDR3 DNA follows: TGCAGCGTTGCCCGGACAGGGACCGGGGAGCTGTTTTTT. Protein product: CSVARTGTGELFF.

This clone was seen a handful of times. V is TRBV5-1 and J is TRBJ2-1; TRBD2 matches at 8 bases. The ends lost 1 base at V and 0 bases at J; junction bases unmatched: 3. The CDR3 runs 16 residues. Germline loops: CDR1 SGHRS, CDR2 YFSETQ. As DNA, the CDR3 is TGCGCCAGCAGCTTGAACAGCGGGAGCTCCTACAATGAGCAGTTCTTC. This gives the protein CASSLNSGSSYNEQFF.

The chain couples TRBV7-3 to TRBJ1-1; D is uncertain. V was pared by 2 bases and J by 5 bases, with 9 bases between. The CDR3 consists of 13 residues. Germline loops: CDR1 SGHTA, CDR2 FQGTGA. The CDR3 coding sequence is TGTGCCAGCAGCTTAGAGGGAAATACTGAAGCTTTCTTT. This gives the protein CASSLEGNTEAFF.